Listed here is a single T cell receptor (beta chain). This receptor's antigen is unknown. Read data end 3 residues before the CDR3 end; the end is taken from the germline J gene. This sample was taken from a study of T cells in women clearing cervical HPV infection (dated by TCRdb to between 2018 and 2020). Describing the broader study: The cases were 25 to 30 women with histologically confirmed HPV16-related CIN3 or worse, and 2 of those women had invasive cancers. The 25 controls were women who cleared a single incident HPV16 infection within 12 months without developing precancer or cancer. Blood from cases was drawn at the visit where the lesion was first identified, while blood from controls was drawn once the infection was no longer detected. For cases, a median interval of about 150 days, with an interquartile range of roughly 80 to 200 days, was observed between lesion detection and blood sampling. Since only a few of the women had HLA typing available, the possibility that HLA type was acting as a confounder could not be ruled out. This exploratory proof-of-principle case-control study, nested within the Guanacaste HPV Natural History Study in Costa Rica, compared TCR repertoires among women with different cervical HPV16 outcomes. Cases and controls were matched on year of sample collection and on age within five years. A median age of approximately 32 years was observed in cases versus approximately 40 in controls, and no significant differences in baseline characteristics were found. The parent cohort enrolled 10,000 or so women aged 18 or older in Guanacaste, Costa Rica, during about 1993 to 1994 and followed them for approximately 7 years. Five blinded duplicates per group were added as quality controls, so that 60 or so samples were obtained: roughly 50 participants and 10 replicates. The paper as a whole reports these results and caveats: TCR repertoire richness was significantly higher in CIN3+ cases than in controls across sequencing depths, while evenness did not differ. The cross-sectional design could not show whether the associations came before the infection or were a result of it, and neither effector/memory subsets nor HPV-specific T cells were isolated. Lower TRBV6-7 relative abundance was observed in cases than in controls (roughly 0.11% versus 0.16%; Bonferroni P = 0.0008). Random forest classifiers that combined richness and V gene abundances separated cases from controls with an estimated AUC of less than 0.85. T-cell numbers per sample were unknown, so richness differences could reflect varying T-cell content rather than repertoire biology.

Every participant had a single incident cervical HPV16 infection, and women with prevalent HPV16 infections were excluded. Cervical HPV DNA was detected with MY09/MY11 PCR, and genotyping was done with dot-blot hybridization. About 15 mL of heparinized blood were centrifuged, and the buffy coat was aliquoted, frozen at -30°C, then stored at -80°C. QIAGEN kits were used to extract genomic DNA from buffy coat specimens. Via the germline V gene, CDR1 is SGHVS and CDR2 FQNEAQ. V and J are truncated by 1 base and 2 bases respectively, leaving an intervening sequence of 9 bases. From its cysteine to its phenylalanine, the CDR3 spans 14 amino acids. Part of the CDR3 DNA is given, 33 bases translated from base 1. The immunoSEQ assay used multiplex PCR to amplify TCR beta CDR3 regions from an average of around 1,200 ng of genomic DNA per sample. Primer bias was corrected in the assay by using a complete synthetic TCR repertoire to establish an amplification baseline. Amplicons were sequenced on the Illumina platform. Processing in the source paper ran as follows. Sequences were error-corrected by clustering with frequency ratios and a modified nearest-neighbor algorithm and were then analyzed in the immunoSEQ Analyzer with IMGT gene definitions. At each rarefaction depth, TCR richness and evenness were averaged across 20 rarefaction repeats, and any sample with fewer sequences than the depth was left out. V, D and J gene relative abundances were compared between groups with Wilcoxon rank sum tests, applying FDR correction. For the blinded duplicates, the intraclass correlation was 95.6% for TCR richness and averaged approximately 76% across some 66 gene segments. Entries here come from immuneACCESS through TCRdb and include only in-frame sequences with V and J called. Some clones fail to appear in such tables; in the studies checked, an unresolved V gene covers under half of the shortfall, and the cause of the remainder is unknown. V, J and clone size reflect that table, while D and trimming were determined from the DNA. Per the sample table, the count is tens of thousands of clones. Clones ranked in the top ten supply less than 9% of the sample.

Source material: blood buffy coat. The V and J segments used are TRBV7-8 and TRBJ2-7; too little of a D gene remains to name it. This receptor was identified in a woman aged 18-70 years with a cervical HPV16 infection that either progressed to CIN3+ or cleared (not recorded which). The sequenced CDR3 bases are TGTGCCAGCAGCTTAGTAGAACAGACCTACGAG. This yields the protein CASSLVEQTYE. The full CDR3 protein reads CASSLVEQTYEQYF.